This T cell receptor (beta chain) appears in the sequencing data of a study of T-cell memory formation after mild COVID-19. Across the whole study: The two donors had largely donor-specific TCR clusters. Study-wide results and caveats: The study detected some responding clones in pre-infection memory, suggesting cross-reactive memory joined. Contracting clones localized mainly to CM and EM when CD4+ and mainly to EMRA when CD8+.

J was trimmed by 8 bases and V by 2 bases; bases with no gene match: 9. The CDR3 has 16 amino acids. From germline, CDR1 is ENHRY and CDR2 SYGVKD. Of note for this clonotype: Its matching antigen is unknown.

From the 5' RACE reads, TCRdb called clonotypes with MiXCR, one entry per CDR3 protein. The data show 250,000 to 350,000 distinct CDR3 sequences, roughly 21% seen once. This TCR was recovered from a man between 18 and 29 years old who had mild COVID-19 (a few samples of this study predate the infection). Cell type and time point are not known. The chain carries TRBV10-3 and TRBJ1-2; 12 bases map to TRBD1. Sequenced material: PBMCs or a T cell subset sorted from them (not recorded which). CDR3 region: CAISEPQGTGGLGYTF. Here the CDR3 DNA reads TGTGCCATCAGTGAGCCGCAAGGGACAGGGGGCCTCGGCTACACCTTC.